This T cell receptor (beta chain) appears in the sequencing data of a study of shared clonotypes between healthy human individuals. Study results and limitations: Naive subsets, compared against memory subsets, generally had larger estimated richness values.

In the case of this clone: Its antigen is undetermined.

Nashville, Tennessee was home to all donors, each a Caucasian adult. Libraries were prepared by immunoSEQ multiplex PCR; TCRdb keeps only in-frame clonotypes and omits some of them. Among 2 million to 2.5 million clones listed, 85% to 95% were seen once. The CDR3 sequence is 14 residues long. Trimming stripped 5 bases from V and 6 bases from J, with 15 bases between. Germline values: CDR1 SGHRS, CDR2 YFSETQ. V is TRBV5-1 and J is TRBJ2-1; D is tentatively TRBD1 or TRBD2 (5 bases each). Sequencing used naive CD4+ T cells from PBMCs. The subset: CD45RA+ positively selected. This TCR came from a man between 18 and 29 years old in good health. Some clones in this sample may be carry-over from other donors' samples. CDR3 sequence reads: CASRSQGERNEQFF. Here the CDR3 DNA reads TGCGCCAGCAGGTCGCAGGGAGAACGCAATGAGCAGTTCTTC.